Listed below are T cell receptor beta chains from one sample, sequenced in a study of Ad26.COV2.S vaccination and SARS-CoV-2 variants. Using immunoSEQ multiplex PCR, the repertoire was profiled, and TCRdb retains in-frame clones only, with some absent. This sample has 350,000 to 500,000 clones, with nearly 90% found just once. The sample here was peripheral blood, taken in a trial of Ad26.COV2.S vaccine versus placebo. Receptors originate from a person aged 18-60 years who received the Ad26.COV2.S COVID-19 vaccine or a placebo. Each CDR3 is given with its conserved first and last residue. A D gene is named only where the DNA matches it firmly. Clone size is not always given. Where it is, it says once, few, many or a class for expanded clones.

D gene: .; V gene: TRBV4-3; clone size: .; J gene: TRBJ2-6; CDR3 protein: CASSPLLRAGANVLTF; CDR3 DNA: TGCGCCAGCAGCCCCCTTCTGAGGGCTGGGGCCAACGTCCTGACTTTC
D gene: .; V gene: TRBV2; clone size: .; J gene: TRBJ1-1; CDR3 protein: CASIRENTEAFF; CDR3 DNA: TGTGCCAGCATCAGAGAGAACACTGAAGCTTTCTTT
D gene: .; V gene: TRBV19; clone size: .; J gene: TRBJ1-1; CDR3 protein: CASSGREVGTEAFF; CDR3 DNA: TGTGCCAGTAGTGGCCGGGAGGTAGGCACTGAAGCTTTCTTT
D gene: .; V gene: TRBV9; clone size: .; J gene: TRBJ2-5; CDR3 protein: CASSVAPRGRETQYF; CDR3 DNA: TGTGCCAGCAGCGTGGCCCCCCGGGGCAGAGAGACCCAGTACTTC
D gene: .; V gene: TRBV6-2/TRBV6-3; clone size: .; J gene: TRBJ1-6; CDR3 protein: CASSYSGTPTYNSPLHF; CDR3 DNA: TGTGCCAGCAGTTACTCCGGGACACCGACCTATAATTCACCCCTCCACTTT
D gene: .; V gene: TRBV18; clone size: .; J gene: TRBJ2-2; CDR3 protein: CASSPLGSNTGELFF; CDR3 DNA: TGTGCCAGCTCTCCTTTGGGGTCGAACACCGGGGAGCTGTTTTTT
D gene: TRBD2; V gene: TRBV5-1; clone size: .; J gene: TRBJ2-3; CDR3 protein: CASSYAGVRDTQYF; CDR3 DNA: TGCGCCAGCAGCTACGCGGGAGTAAGAGATACGCAGTATTTT
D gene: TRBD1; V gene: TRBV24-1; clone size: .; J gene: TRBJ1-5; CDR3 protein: CATSRDSGQPQHF; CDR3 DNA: TGTGCCACCAGCCGGGACAGTGGTCAGCCCCAGCATTTT
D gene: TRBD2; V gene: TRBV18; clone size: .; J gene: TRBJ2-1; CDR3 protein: CASSPGLVGGNEQFF; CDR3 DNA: TGTGCCAGCTCACCTGGACTAGTCGGAGGCAATGAGCAGTTCTTC
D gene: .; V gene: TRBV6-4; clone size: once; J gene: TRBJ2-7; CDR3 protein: CASSAPGDLYEQYF; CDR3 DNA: TGTGCCAGCAGTGCCCCGGGAGACCTCTACGAGCAGTACTTC
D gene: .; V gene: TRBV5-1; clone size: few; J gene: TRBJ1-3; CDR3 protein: CASSFNEDTIYF; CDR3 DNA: TGCGCCAGCAGCTTTAACGAGGACACCATATATTTT
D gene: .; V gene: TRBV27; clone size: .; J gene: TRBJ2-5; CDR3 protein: CASSWAWQETQYF; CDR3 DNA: TGTGCCAGCTCTTGGGCGTGGCAAGAGACCCAGTACTTC
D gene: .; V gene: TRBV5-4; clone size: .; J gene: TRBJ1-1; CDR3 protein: CASRVTGTQGEAFF; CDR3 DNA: TGTGCCAGCAGGGTTACCGGGACTCAGGGAGAAGCTTTCTTT
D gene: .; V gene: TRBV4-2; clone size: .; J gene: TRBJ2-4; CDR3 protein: CASSHPRAGLSNIQYF; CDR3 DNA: TGTGCCAGCAGCCACCCCCGGGCGGGACTTTCGAACATTCAGTACTTC
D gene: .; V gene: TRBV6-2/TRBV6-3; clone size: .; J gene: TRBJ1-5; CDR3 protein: CASSYGQYSNQPQHF; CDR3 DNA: TGTGCCAGCAGTTACGGGCAGTATAGCAATCAGCCCCAGCATTTT